The clone carrying this T cell receptor beta chain was seen just once. Its target is not known. The CDR3 is made up of 16 amino acids. Germline V CDR1 and CDR2: SGDLS, YYNGEE. Trimming shortened V by 0 bases and J by 7 bases, and 17 bases separated the two germline ends. The data were obtained in a study of T cell responses to AZD1222 COVID-19 vaccine. Study-level results: Just a handful of people given AZD1222 tested seropositive at baseline. There were vaccine-associated CD4 TCRs across spike, dominant at 160-218 and 743-854. Repertoires in all cases were sampled only once the peak T cell response had passed. Mostly white British, mostly female donors; authors suggested clonal diversity may be underestimated.

The table came from immunoSEQ multiplex PCR; TCRdb's copy has only in-frame clones and leaves some out. The table has 90,000 to 110,000 clones, approximately 85% seen once. The TCR comes from an adult in good health. Here the sequenced sample was peripheral blood, taken on day 0 of MenACWY control vaccination. V gene TRBV9 combines with J gene TRBJ1-3, with D possibly matching TRBD1 (5 bases). As DNA, the CDR3 is TGTGCCAGCAGCGTAGCCCCAGGGACCCCCGGGAACACCATATATTTT. Its translation: CASSVAPGTPGNTIYF.